Presented here are 15 T cell receptor beta chains from one specimen sequenced in a study of T-cell memory formation after mild COVID-19. TCRdb re-called the 5' RACE reads through MiXCR, storing one row per CDR3 protein. Here the sample spans roughly 250,000 distinct CDR3 sequences, roughly a sixth being singletons. Material: PBMCs or a T cell subset sorted from them (not recorded which). The receptors were gathered from a man between 18 and 29 years old who had mild COVID-19 (a few samples of this study predate the infection). Cell type and time point are not known.

The chain has TRBV5-1 and TRBJ2-3; TRBD2 agrees at 9 bases. The CDR3 spans 15 residues. The J segment lost 1 base and the V segment lost 4 bases, leaving 4 bases of the junction unmatched. Germline CDR1 and CDR2: SGHRS and YFSETQ. The CDR3 protein is CASSGRTSGTDTQYF. The DNA for the CDR3 is TGCGCCAGCAGCGGTCGGACTAGCGGCACAGATACGCAGTATTTT.

Only a few counts were recorded for this clonotype. The V gene is TRBV20-1, the J gene TRBJ1-2; 7 nucleotides line up with TRBD1. The CDR3 runs 15 residues. After removal of 1 base from V and 6 bases from J, the junction contained 11 bases not matched to a gene. Germline assignment: CDR1 DFQATT and CDR2 SNEGSKA (reference sequence). The CDR3 loop reads CSARVVTGVRDGYTF. The CDR3 bases are TGCAGTGCTAGAGTTGTTACAGGGGTGCGGGATGGCTACACCTTC.

The CDR3 here is CASSYATDGAATNEKLFF. The CDR3 nucleotides read TGTGCCAGCAGTTACGCGACAGACGGAGCTGCAACTAATGAAAAACTGTTTTTT. V is TRBV6-2 or TRBV6-3 and J is TRBJ1-4; the D gene is possibly TRBD1 (5 bases). This CDR3 region has 18 residues. Germline values: CDR1 MNHEY, CDR2 SVGEGT. The V end was cut by 2 bases, the J end by 0 bases, with 16 bases between.

The J gene is TRBJ1-1, the V gene TRBV21-1; the tabulated D call, TRBD1, remains unverified against the DNA. TRBV21-1 is assigned pseudogene status. The CDR3 spans 15 residues. For the CDR3, the DNA is TGTGCCAGCAGCAAAGACCACGGGGGGAACACTGAAGCTTTCTTT. Its translation is CASSKDHGGNTEAFF.

This clonotype was counted a few times. The rearrangement joins TRBV7-2 to TRBJ1-2; D is possibly TRBD1 (6 bases). V lost 1 base and J lost 7, with 16 bases in between. This CDR3 contains 15 residues. The germline gives CDR1 SGHTA, CDR2 FQGNSA. This CDR3 reads CASSLGTRGFFGYTF. For the CDR3, the DNA is TGTGCCAGCAGCTTAGGCACCAGGGGCTTCTTTGGCTACACCTTC.

The chain joins TRBV5-1 to TRBJ1-1; 10 positions agree with TRBD1. The CDR3 has 14 residues. From germline, CDR1 is SGHRS and CDR2 YFSETQ. V lost 7 bases and J lost 4; bases outside the gene matches: 7. The CDR3 DNA is TGCGCCAGCTTTCCGGGACAGGGGTCCACTGAAGCTTTCTTT. It codes for CASFPGQGSTEAFF.

This clonotype has at least ten counts. The chain joins TRBV20-1 to TRBJ2-7; 9 positions match TRBD1. V lost 0 bases and J lost 2; bases outside the gene matches: 5. Germline loops: CDR1 DFQATT, CDR2 SNEGSKA (reference sequence). The CDR3 runs 15 residues. CDR3 in DNA: TGCAGTGCTAGAGACTGGGGGGACAGGGCCTACGAGCAGTACTTC. This codes for CSARDWGDRAYEQYF.

This clonotype was seen more than once but under ten times. V gene TRBV23-1 combines with J gene TRBJ2-5; the D gene is possibly TRBD1 (7 bases). TRBV23-1 is known as an ORF, though its function is uncertain. Deletions cut 6 bases from V and 5 bases from J, with 16 bases between. This CDR3 region has 14 residues. The CDR3 DNA is TGCGCCAGCAGGGCGGCGGCAGGGGGGGAGACCCAGTACTTC. As protein: CASRAAAGGETQYF.

This clonotype was counted between two and nine times. The rearrangement joins TRBV5-5 to TRBJ1-2, with a tentative D call TRBD1 (5 bases). Germline CDR1 reads SGHKS; CDR2 reads YYEKEE (reference sequence). This CDR3 spans 12 amino acids. Trimming took off 0 bases at V and 8 bases at J, with 8 bases between the two ends. Written as DNA, the CDR3 is TGTGCCAGCAGCTTGGACAGGCGAGGCTACACCTTC. Translation gives CASSLDRRGYTF.

This rearrangement joins TRBV7-2 to TRBJ2-7; either TRBD1 or TRBD2 may fit D (5 bases each). The CDR3 has 13 amino acids. Germline CDR1 SGHTA, CDR2 FQGNSA. V lost 4 bases and J 4 bases, leaving 11 bases between the germline ends. CDR3 DNA sequence: TGTGCCAGCAGCTGGGACGAGCAATACGAGCAGTACTTC. It specifies CASSWDEQYEQYF.

This clonotype was observed a few times. This rearrangement joins TRBV7-9 to TRBJ2-5, with D possibly called TRBD1 or TRBD2 (5 bases each). The CDR3 extends over 15 amino acids. Germline V gene lookup returns CDR1 SEHNR and CDR2 FQNEAQ (reference sequence). V was clipped by 4 bases and J by 4 bases, with 16 bases between them. In DNA, the CDR3 is TGTGCCAGCAGCTCACGGGACGGTGGGGGAGAGACCCAGTACTTC. This codes for CASSSRDGGGETQYF.

The chain couples TRBV12-3 or TRBV12-4 to TRBJ1-4; perhaps TRBD1 as D (5 bases). This CDR3 has 12 residues. V was shortened by 1 base and J by 13 bases, with 10 bases between the two germline ends. CDR3 sequence reads: CASSLGTGRLFF. CDR3 coding DNA: TGTGCCAGCAGTTTAGGGACGGGGCGACTGTTTTTT.

A few counts support this clonotype. The chain couples TRBV7-2 to TRBJ1-1; 8 bases are a match to TRBD1. V lost 6 bases, J lost 3 bases, and 15 bases stayed unmatched. There are 17 residues in the CDR3. Germline CDR1 is SGHTA and CDR2 is FQGNSA. CDR3 sequence: CASSLPQGAREYTEAFF. For the CDR3, the DNA is TGTGCCAGCAGTTTACCCCAGGGGGCCCGGGAGTACACTGAAGCTTTCTTT.

The V gene is TRBV6-1, the J gene TRBJ2-3, with D tentatively TRBD1 (5 bases). CDR1 MNHNS and CDR2 SASEGT come from the germline V gene. The CDR3 is 13 amino acids. V shed 4 bases and J shed 6 bases, with 11 bases lying between them. In nucleotides, the CDR3 is TGTGCCAGCAGTGTCAGGGTTAGGGATACGCAGTATTTT. This encodes CASSVRVRDTQYF.

The chain couples TRBV7-9 to TRBJ1-4, with TRBD1 as a possible D gene (5 bases). The CDR3 totals 16 residues. V lost 1 base and J lost 8, with 17 bases in between. Germline CDR1 and CDR2: SEHNR and FQNEAQ (reference sequence). CDR3 region: CASSLGRQRPKEKLFF. The CDR3, as DNA: TGTGCCAGCAGCTTAGGCCGACAGAGGCCCAAGGAAAAACTGTTTTTT.